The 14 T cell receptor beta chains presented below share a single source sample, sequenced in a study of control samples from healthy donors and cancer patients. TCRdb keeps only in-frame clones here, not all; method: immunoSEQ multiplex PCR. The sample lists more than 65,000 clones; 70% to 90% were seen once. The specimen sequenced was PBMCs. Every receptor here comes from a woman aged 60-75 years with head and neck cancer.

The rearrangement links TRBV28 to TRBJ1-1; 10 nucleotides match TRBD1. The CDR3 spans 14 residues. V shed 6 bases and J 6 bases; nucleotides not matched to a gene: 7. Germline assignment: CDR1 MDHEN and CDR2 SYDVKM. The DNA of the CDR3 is TGTGCCAGCAGGGTACGGACAGGGGGGTCTGAAGCTTTCTTT. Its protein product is CASRVRTGGSEAFF.

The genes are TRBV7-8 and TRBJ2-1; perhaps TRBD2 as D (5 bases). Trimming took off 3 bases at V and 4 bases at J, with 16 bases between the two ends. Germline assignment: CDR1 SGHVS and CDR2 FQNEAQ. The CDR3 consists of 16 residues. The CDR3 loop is CASSLASLGSYNEQFF. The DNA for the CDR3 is TGTGCCAGCAGCTTGGCCAGTCTAGGGAGTTACAATGAGCAGTTCTTC.

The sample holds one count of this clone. The DNA for the CDR3 is TGTGCCAGCAGTGATCTGGGACAGGGAAAAGAGACCCAGTACTTC. It is translated as CASSDLGQGKETQYF. The J gene is TRBJ2-5, the V gene TRBV2; 9 nucleotides match TRBD1. The J segment lost 3 bases and the V segment lost 3 bases, leaving 5 bases of the junction unmatched. Germline CDR1 and CDR2: SNHLY and FYNNEI. The CDR3 runs to 15 residues.

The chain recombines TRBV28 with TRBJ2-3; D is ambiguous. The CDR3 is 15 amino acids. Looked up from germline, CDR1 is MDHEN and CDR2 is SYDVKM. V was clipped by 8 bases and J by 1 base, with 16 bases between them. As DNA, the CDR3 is TGTGCCAGCCCTCCTACAACGAAGGGCACAGATACGCAGTATTTT. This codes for CASPPTTKGTDTQYF.

This CDR3 reads CATSETRLAGADNEQFF. The DNA for the CDR3 is TGTGCCACCAGTGAGACGAGACTAGCGGGCGCTGACAATGAGCAGTTCTTC. The V call is TRBV24-1, the J call TRBJ2-1, with 10 nucleotides matching TRBD2. V was pared by 4 bases and J by 5 bases, with 10 bases of the junction left unmatched. The germline gives CDR1 KGHDR, CDR2 SFDVKD. This CDR3 has 17 residues.

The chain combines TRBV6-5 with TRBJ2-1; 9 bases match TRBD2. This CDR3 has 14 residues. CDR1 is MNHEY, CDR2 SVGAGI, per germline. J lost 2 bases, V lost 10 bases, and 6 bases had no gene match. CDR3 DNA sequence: TGTGCCACGCTAAGACTAGCGGCCTACAATGAGCAGTTCTTC. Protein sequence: CATLRLAAYNEQFF.

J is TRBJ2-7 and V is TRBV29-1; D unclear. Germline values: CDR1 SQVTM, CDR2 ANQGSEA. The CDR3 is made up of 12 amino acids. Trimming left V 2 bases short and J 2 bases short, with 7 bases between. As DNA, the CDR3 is TGCAGCGTTGAAAACACCCCCTACGAGCAGTACTTC. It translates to CSVENTPYEQYF.

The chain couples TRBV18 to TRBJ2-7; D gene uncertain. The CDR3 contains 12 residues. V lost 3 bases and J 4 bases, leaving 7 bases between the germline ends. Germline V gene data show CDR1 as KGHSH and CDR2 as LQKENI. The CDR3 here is CASSPGIYEQYF. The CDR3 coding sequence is TGTGCCAGCTCACCTGGGATTTACGAGCAGTACTTC. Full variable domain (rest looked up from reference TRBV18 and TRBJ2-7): NAGVMQNPRHLVRRRGQEARLRCSPMKGHSHVYWYRQLPEEGLKFMVYLQKENIIDESGMPKERFSAEFPKEGPSILRIQQVVRGDSAAYFCASSPGIYEQYFGPGTRLTVT.

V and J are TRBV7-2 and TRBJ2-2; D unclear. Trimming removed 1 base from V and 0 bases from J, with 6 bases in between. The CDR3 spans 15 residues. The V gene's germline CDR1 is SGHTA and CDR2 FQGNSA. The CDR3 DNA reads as TGTGCCAGCAGCTTAGATAGGACGAACACCGGGGAGCTGTTTTTT. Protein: CASSLDRTNTGELFF.

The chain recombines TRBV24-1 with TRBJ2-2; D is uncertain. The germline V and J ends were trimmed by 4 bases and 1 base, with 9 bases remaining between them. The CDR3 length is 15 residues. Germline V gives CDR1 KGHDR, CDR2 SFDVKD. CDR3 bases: TGTGCCACCAGTGACTCTGACCGGAACACCGGGGAGCTGTTTTTT. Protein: CATSDSDRNTGELFF.

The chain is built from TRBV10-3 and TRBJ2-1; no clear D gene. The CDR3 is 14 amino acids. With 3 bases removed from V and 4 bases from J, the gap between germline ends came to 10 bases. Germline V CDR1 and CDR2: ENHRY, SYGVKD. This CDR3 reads CAISEDPGYNEQFF. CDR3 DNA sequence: TGTGCCATCAGTGAAGATCCAGGATACAATGAGCAGTTCTTC.

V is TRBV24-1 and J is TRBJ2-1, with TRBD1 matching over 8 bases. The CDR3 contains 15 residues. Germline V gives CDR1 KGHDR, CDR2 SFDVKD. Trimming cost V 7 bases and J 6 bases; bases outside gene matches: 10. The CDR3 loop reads CATSEGQGDFNEQFF. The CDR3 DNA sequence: TGTGCCACCAGCGAAGGACAGGGAGACTTCAATGAGCAGTTCTTC.

The CDR3, as DNA: TGCGCCAGCAGCCAAGTGCAGGTTGACACCGGGGAGCTGTTTTTT. Amino acid sequence: CASSQVQVDTGELFF. This chain uses TRBV4-3 with TRBJ2-2; unclear D gene. V was clipped by 1 base and J by 3 bases, with 9 bases between them. The CDR3 contains 15 residues. Germline V CDR1 and CDR2: LGHNA, YSLEER.

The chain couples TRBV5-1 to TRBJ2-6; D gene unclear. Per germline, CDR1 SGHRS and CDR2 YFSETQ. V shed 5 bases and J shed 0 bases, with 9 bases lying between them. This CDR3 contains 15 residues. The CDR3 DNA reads TGCGCCAGCAGTGACCGGCCCTCTGGGGCCAACGTCCTGACTTTC. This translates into CASSDRPSGANVLTF.